This TCR beta chain is drawn from a study of T cell responses to AZD1222 COVID-19 vaccine. Sequencing was performed with immunoSEQ multiplex PCR; in TCRdb, only in-frame clones are kept and a portion is missing. The sample carries 150,000 or so clones, approximately 91% recorded once. Germline V gives CDR1 MDHEN, CDR2 SYDVKM. The V gene end was trimmed by 6 bases and the J gene end by 4 bases; junction bases not matched to a gene: 8. This CDR3 has 15 residues. Note on this clone: The antigen remains undetermined.

The study's findings and limits: Reportedly, nearly half of unique spike TCRs recognized epitopes outside B.1.351/B.1.1.7 mutations.

The analysis combined second doses at about 4 or about 12 weeks. The TCR was taken from an adult who received the AZD1222 COVID-19 vaccine. This chain links TRBV28 with TRBJ1-5; TRBD1 matches 8 bases. This sample comprised peripheral blood, obtained 28 days after the second AZD1222 dose. CDR3 sequence reads: CASRRPRTGNQPQHF. The CDR3 coding sequence is TGTGCCAGCAGACGACCACGGACAGGGAATCAGCCCCAGCATTTT. The full variable domain, completed using reference TRBV28 and TRBJ1-5, is DVKVTQSSRYLVKRTGEKVFLECVQDMDHENMFWYRQDPGLGLRLIYFSYDVKMKEKGDIPEGYSVSREKKERFSLILESASTNQTSMYLCASRRPRTGNQPQHFGDGTRLSIL.